This entry lists 10 T cell receptor beta chains sequenced from one sample in a study of multiple sclerosis patients with progressive multifocal leukoencephalopathy. Some clones are missing from TCRdb's copy, which holds only in-frame ones; the method was immunoSEQ multiplex PCR. The sample consists of tens of thousands of clones, over 90% of them appearing once. Indicated time point: before natalizumab initiation. Sequenced: PBMCs. Receptor source: a man younger than 45 with multiple sclerosis.

Turning to this clone: No conserved phenylalanine or tryptophan ends this CDR3, so it is likely a read error. Because the CDR3's place on the DNA is in doubt, the DNA is left out and the CDR3 is given as listed by TCRdb. The sample contains more than one DNA sequence encoding this CDR3. V gene TRBV21-1 combines with J gene TRBJ1-2. TRBV21-1 is a known pseudogene. The CDR3 extends over 14 residues, inclusive of both ends. CDR3 protein: CASSKALKTRGGSV.

The rearrangement joins TRBV5-1 to TRBJ2-5, with TRBD2 as a possible D gene (6 bases). Germline lookup yields CDR1 SGHRS and CDR2 YFSETQ. The V and J ends lost 0 bases and 4 bases respectively, with 16 bases between them. The CDR3 length is 16 residues. The CDR3 nucleotides are TGCGCCAGCAGCTTGGATCTCGGGGGTTTATCAGAGACCCAGTACTTC. The encoded protein is CASSLDLGGLSETQYF.

The chain uses TRBV9 and TRBJ1-1, with a weak D call TRBD1 (6 bases). The CDR3 is 17 amino acids. V lost 4 bases and J 1 base, leaving 20 bases between the germline ends. The germline CDR1 and CDR2 sequences are SGDLS and YYNGEE. The CDR3, as DNA: TGTGCCAGCAGCTCCGGACAGACCCATTACAGGAACACTGAAGCTTTCTTT. Translation gives CASSSGQTHYRNTEAFF.

CDR3 coding DNA: TGTGCCAGCAGTTACTCGACCTCAGATACGCAGTATTTT. Its translation is CASSYSTSDTQYF. The chain carries TRBV6-6 and TRBJ2-3; no firm D call. The V gene lost 0 bases and the J gene lost 4 bases, with 5 bases spanning the gap. This CDR3 has 13 residues. The germline V gene encodes CDR1 MNHNY and CDR2 SVGAGI (reference sequence).

This chain joins TRBV27 and TRBJ1-1, with a weak D call TRBD1 (5 bases). Germline V gene sequence: CDR1 MNHEY, CDR2 SMNVEV (reference sequence). This CDR3 has 12 residues. V was shortened by 5 bases and J by 7 bases, with 11 bases between the two germline ends. The CDR3: CASSVWGSEAFF. The CDR3 DNA reads TGTGCCAGCAGTGTCTGGGGGAGTGAAGCTTTCTTT.

The J gene is TRBJ2-7, the V gene TRBV6-5, with 8 bases identical to TRBD2. The ends lost 6 bases at V and 5 bases at J; junction bases unmatched: 12. Germline CDR1 and CDR2: MNHEY and SVGAGI. This CDR3 region has 15 residues. Here the CDR3 reads CASRFMTGGSNEQYF. CDR3 coding DNA: TGTGCCAGCAGGTTCATGACGGGGGGGAGCAACGAGCAGTACTTC.

This clone has a handful of counts. The genes are TRBV7-9 and TRBJ1-3, with D perhaps TRBD1 (5 bases). V was shortened by 0 bases and J by 8 bases, with 11 bases between the two germline ends. The CDR3 totals 14 residues. Germline V CDR1 and CDR2: SEHNR, FQNEAQ (reference sequence). The CDR3: CASSLALGADTIYF. Here the CDR3 DNA reads TGTGCCAGCAGCTTAGCCCTTGGGGCAGACACCATATATTTT.

In nucleotides, the CDR3 is TGTGCCAGTAGTATAGCCGGCAAAAATAGCAATCAGCCCCAGCATTTT. It translates to CASSIAGKNSNQPQHF. The gene calls are TRBV19 and TRBJ1-5; D remains ambiguous. Looked up from germline, CDR1 is LNHDA and CDR2 is SQIVND (reference sequence). Trimming pared 1 base from V and 0 bases from J, leaving 10 bases between. The CDR3 runs 16 residues.

This chain joins TRBV9 and TRBJ2-3; 8 bases map to TRBD2. Germline CDR1 SGDLS, CDR2 YYNGEE. The CDR3 runs 16 residues. Losses at the gene ends were 0 bases for V and 4 bases for J; bases not matched to a gene: 7. The CDR3 spells CASSVDAGGDSDTQYF. CDR3 DNA: TGTGCCAGCAGCGTAGACGCGGGAGGTGATTCAGATACGCAGTATTTT.

This chain links TRBV6-1 with TRBJ2-7, with D unclear. This CDR3 is 16 amino acids long. The germline V and J ends were trimmed by 3 bases and 4 bases, with 19 bases remaining between them. Germline V gene lookup returns CDR1 MNHNS and CDR2 SASEGT. In DNA form, the CDR3 reads TGTGCCAGCAGTGAGGGTGGGGAAATCTTATTATACGAGCAGTACTTC. Residues: CASSEGGEILLYEQYF.